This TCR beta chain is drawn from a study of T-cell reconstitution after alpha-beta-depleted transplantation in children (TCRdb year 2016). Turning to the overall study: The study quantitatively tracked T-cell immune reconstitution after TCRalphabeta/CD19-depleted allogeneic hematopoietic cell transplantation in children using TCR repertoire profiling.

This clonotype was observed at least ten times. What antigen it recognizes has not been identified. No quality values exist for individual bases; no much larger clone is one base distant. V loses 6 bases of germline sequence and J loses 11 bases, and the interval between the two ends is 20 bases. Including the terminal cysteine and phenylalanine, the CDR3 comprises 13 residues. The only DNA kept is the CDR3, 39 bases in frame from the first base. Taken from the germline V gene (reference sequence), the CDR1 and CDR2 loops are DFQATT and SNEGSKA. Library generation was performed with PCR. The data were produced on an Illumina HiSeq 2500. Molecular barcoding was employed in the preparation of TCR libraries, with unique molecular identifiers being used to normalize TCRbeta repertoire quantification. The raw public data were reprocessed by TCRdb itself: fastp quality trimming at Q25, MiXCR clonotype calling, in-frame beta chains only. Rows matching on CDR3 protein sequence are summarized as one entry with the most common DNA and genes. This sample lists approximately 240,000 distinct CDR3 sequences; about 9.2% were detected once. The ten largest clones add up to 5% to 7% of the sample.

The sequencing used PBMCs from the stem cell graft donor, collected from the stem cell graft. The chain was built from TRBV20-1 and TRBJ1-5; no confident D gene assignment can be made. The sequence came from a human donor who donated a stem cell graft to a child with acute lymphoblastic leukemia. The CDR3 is CSATEGREEAQHF. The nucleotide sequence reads TGCAGTGCGACGGAAGGCCGCGAAGAGGCCCAGCATTTT.